This entry lists 3 T cell receptor beta chains sequenced from one sample in a study of blood T cells in healthy people across ages. Combining a sample-barcoded 5' primer with a J-beta primer mix, a second PCR ran for roughly 7 to 12 cycles. TCRdb re-analysed the 5' RACE reads in MiXCR, keeping a single row per CDR3 protein. The data show around 1,800,000 distinct CDR3 sequences, more than 35% seen once. What was sequenced was blood. All receptors come from a human donor in good health.

This chain connects TRBV7-9 to TRBJ2-7; 7 bases agree with TRBD1. The germline V gene encodes CDR1 SEHNR and CDR2 FQNEAQ (reference sequence). CDR3 length: 18 residues. V shed 4 bases and J 0 bases; nucleotides not matched to a gene: 15. For the CDR3, the DNA is TGTGCCAGCAGCTCCCGCCCCCGACAGGGCCCGAGCTCCTACGAGCAGTACTTC. It yields the protein CASSSRPRQGPSSYEQYF.

V usage is TRBV5-1 and J usage is TRBJ2-3; 7 bases align to TRBD1. Losses at the gene ends were 0 bases for V and 4 bases for J; bases not matched to a gene: 8. Germline lookup yields CDR1 SGHRS and CDR2 YFSETQ. This CDR3 has 16 residues. The CDR3 nucleotides are TGCGCCAGCAGCTTGGTTGGCAGGGGGTTCGCAGATACGCAGTATTTT. Translating it yields CASSLVGRGFADTQYF.

The CDR3 sequence is CSVAGGPQETQYF. As DNA, the CDR3 is TGCAGCGTTGCCGGGGGTCCACAAGAGACCCAGTACTTC. The V call is TRBV29-1, the J call TRBJ2-5; TRBD2 is a possible D gene (6 bases). Trimming cost V 4 bases and J 2 bases, with 11 bases left between them. The CDR3 sequence is 13 residues long. In germline, CDR1 is SQVTM, CDR2 ANQGSEA.